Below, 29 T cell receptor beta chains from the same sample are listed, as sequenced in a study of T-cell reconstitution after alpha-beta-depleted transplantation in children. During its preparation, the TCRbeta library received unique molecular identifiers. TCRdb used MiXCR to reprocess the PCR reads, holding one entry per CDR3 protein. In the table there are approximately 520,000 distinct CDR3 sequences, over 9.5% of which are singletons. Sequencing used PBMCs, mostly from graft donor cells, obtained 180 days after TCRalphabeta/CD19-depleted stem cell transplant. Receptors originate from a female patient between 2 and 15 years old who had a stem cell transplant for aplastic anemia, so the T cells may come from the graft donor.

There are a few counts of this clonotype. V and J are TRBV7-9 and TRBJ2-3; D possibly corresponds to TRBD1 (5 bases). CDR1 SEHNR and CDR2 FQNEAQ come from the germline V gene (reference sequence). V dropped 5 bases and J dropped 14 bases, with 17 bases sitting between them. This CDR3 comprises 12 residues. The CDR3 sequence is CASSPSGTGAYF. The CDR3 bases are TGTGCCAGCAGCCCCTCCGGAACTGGGGCGTATTTT.

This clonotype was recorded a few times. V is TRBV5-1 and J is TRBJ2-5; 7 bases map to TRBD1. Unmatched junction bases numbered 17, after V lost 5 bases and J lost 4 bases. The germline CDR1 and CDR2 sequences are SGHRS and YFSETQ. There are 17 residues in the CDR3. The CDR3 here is CASSSTGPTSAGETQYF. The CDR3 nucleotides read TGCGCCAGCAGTTCGACAGGGCCTACCTCGGCGGGAGAGACCCAGTACTTC.

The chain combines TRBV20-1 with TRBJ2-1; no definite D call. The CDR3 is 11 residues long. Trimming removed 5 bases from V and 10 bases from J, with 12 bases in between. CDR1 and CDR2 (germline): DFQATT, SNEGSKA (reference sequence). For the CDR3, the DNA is TGCAGTGCTTTCTTTACTCGAGAGCAGTTCTTC. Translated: CSAFFTREQFF.

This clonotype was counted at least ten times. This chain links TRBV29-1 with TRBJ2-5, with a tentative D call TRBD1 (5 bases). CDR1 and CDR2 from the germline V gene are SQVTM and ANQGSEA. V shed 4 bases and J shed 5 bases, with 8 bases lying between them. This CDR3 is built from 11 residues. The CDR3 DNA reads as TGCAGCGTTGGGACACTCGAGACCCAGTACTTC. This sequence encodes CSVGTLETQYF.

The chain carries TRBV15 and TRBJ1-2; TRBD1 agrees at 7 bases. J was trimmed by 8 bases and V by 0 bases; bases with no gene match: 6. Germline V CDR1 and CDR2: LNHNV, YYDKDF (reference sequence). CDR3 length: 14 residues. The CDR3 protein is CATSRDFTGEGYTF. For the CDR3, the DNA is TGTGCCACCAGCAGAGATTTCACAGGGGAAGGCTACACCTTC.

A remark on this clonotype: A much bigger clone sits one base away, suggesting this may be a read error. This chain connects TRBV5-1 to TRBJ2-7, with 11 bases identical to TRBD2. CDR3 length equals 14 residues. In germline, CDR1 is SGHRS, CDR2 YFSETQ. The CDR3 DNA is TGCGCCAGCAGCTTGACTAGCGGGGGCTACCAGCAGTACTTC. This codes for CASSLTSGGYQQYF.

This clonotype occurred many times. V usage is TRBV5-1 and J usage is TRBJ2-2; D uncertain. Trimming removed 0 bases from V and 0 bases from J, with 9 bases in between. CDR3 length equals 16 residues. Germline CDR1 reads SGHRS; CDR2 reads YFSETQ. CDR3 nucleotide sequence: TGCGCCAGCAGCTTGGCCGCATCGGCGAACACCGGGGAGCTGTTTTTT. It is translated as CASSLAASANTGELFF.

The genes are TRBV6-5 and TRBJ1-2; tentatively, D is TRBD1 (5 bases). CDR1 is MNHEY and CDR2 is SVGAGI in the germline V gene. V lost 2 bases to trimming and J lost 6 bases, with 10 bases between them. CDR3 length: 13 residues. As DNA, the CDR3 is TGTGCCAGCAGTTACGGGAGCAGGGATGGCTACACCTTC. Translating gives CASSYGSRDGYTF.

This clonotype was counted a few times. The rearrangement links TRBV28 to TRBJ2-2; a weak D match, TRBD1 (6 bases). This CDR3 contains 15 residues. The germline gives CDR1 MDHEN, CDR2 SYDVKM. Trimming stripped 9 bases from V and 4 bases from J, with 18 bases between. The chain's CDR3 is CASDSGQPSTGELFF. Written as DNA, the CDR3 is TGTGCCAGTGACTCTGGACAGCCTAGCACCGGGGAGCTGTTTTTT.

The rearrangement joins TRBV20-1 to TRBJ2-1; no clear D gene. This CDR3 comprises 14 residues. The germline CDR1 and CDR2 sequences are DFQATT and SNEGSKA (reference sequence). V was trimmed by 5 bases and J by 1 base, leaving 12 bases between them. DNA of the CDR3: TGCAGTGCTCTCCCGCAGCGTTCCTACAATGAGCAGTTCTTC. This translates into CSALPQRSYNEQFF.

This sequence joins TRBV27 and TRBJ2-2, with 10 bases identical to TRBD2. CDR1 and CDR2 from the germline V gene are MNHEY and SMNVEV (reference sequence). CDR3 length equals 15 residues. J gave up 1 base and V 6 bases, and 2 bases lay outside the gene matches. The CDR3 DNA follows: TGTGCCAGCAGCGGACTAGCGGTGAACACCGGGGAGCTGTTTTTT. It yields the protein CASSGLAVNTGELFF.

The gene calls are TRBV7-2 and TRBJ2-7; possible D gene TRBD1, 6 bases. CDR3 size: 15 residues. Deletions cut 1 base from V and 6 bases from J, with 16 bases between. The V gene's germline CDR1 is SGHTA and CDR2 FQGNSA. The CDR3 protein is CASSLVGAPHGEQYV. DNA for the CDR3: TGTGCCAGCAGCTTAGTGGGGGCTCCCCATGGCGAGCAGTACGTC.

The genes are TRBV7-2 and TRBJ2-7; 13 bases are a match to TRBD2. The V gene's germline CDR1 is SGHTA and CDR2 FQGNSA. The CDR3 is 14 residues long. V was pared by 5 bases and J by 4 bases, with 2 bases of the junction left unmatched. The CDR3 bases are TGTGCCAGCAGCCGGGGACTAGCGGGGTACGAGCAGTACGTC. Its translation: CASSRGLAGYEQYV.

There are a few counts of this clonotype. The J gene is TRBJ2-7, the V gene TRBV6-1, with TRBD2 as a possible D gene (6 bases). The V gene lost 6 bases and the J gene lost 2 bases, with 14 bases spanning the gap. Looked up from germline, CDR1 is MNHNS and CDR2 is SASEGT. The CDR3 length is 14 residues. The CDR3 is CASRRREIAYEQYF. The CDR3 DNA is TGTGCCAGCAGGAGACGGGAGATCGCCTACGAGCAGTACTTC.

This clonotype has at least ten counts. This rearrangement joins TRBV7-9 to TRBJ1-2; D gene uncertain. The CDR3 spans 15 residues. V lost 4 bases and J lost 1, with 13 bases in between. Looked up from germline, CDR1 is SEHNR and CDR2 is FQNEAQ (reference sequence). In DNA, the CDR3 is TGTGCCAGCAGCTCAAGCCTTTGGGATAACTATGGCTACACCTTC. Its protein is CASSSSLWDNYGYTF.

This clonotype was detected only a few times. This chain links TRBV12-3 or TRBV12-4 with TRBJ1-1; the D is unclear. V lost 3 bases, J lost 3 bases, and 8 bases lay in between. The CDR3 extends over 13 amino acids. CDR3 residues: CASSFLTYTEAFF. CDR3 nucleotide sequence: TGTGCCAGCAGTTTCCTAACCTACACTGAAGCTTTCTTT.

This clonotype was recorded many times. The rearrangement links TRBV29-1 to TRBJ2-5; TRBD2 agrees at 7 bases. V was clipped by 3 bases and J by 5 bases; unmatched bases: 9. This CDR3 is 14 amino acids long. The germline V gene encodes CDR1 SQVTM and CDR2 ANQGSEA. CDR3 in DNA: TGCAGCGTTGATTCCAGCGGGAAGACGGAGACCCAGTACTTC. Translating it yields CSVDSSGKTETQYF.

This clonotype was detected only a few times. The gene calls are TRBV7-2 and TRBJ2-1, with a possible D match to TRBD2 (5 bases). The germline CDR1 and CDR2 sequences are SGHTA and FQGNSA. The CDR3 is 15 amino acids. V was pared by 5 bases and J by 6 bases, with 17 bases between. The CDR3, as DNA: TGTGCCAGCAGCCCACGGGTGGAGGCGGCCAATGAGCAGTTCTTC. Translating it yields CASSPRVEAANEQFF.

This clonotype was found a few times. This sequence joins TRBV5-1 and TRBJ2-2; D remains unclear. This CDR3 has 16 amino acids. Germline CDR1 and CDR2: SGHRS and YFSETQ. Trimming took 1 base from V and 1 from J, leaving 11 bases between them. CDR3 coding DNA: TGCGCCAGCAGCTTGACAGCGACACGGAACACCGGGGAGCTGTTTTTT. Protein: CASSLTATRNTGELFF.

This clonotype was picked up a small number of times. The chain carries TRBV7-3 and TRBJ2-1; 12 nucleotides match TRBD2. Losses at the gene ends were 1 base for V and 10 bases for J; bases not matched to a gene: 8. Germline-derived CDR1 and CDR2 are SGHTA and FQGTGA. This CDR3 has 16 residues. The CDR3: CASSLIASGRAPEQFF. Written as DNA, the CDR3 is TGTGCCAGCAGCTTAATTGCTAGCGGGAGGGCACCGGAGCAGTTCTTC. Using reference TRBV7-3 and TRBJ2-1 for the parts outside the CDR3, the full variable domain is GAGVSQTPSNKVTEKGKYVELRCDPISGHTALYWYRQSLGQGPEFLIYFQGTGAADDSGLPNDRFFAVRPEGSVSTLKIQRTERGDSAVYLCASSLIASGRAPEQFFGPGTRLTVL.

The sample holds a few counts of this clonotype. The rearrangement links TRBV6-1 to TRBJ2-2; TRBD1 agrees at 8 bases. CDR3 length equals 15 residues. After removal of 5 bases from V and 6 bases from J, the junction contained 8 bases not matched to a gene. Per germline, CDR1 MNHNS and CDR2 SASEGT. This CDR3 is CASSPRGTGSGELFF. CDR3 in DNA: TGTGCCAGCAGTCCACGGGGGACAGGTTCCGGGGAGCTGTTTTTT.

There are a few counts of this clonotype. The CDR3 region is CASTDTPGTDTQYF. The CDR3 DNA reads as TGCGCCAGCACCGACACCCCGGGCACAGATACGCAGTATTTT. The chain recombines TRBV5-1 with TRBJ2-3; D is undetermined. This CDR3 region has 14 residues. V gave up 6 bases and J gave up 1 base, with 12 bases separating them. The germline V gene has CDR1 SGHRS and CDR2 YFSETQ. The whole variable domain, filled in from reference TRBV5-1 and TRBJ2-3, reads KAGVTQTPRYLIKTRGQQVTLSCSPISGHRSVSWYQQTPGQGLQFLFEYFSETQRNKGNFPGRFSGRQFSNSRSEMNVSTLELGDSALYLCASTDTPGTDTQYFGPGTRLTVL.

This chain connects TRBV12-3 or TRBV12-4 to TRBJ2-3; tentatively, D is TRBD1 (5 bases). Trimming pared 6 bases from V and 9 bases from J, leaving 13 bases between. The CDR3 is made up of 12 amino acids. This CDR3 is CASSLDTPTQYF. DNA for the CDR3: TGTGCCAGCAGCCTGGACACACCAACGCAGTATTTT.

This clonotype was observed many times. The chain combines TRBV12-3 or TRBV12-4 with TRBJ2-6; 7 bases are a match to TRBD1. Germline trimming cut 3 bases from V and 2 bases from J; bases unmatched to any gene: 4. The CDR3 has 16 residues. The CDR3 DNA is TGTGCCAGCAGTTTGAACAGGGGCACTGGGGCCAACGTCCTGACTTTC. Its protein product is CASSLNRGTGANVLTF.

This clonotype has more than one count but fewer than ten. CDR3 sequence: CASSLNDGYNEQFF. CDR3 coding DNA: TGTGCCAGCAGTTTAAACGACGGATACAATGAGCAGTTCTTC. V usage is TRBV27 and J usage is TRBJ2-1; D is unresolved. The V gene lost 2 bases and the J gene lost 4 bases, with 9 bases spanning the gap. Germline CDR1 reads MNHEY; CDR2 reads SMNVEV (reference sequence). CDR3 length: 14 amino acids.

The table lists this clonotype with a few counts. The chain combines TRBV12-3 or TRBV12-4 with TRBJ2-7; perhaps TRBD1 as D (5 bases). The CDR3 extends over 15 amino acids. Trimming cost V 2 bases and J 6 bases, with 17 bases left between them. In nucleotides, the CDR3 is TGTGCCAGCAGTTTATACGGGCAGGGTAATGGCGAGCAGTACTTC. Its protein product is CASSLYGQGNGEQYF.

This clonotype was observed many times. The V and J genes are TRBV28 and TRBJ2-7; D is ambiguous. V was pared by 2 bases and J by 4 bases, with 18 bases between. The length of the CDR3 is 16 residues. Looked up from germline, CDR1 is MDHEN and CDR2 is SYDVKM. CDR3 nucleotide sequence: TGTGCCAGCAGTTTAGTTCCGGGCGCCGGCCGGTACGAGCAGTACTTC. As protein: CASSLVPGAGRYEQYF.

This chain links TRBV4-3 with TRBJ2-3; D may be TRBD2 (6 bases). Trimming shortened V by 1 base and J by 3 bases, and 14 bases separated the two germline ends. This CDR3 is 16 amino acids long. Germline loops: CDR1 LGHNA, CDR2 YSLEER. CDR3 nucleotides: TGCGCCAGCAGCCAAGGTTACGGGAGTGCTACAGATACGCAGTATTTT. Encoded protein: CASSQGYGSATDTQYF.

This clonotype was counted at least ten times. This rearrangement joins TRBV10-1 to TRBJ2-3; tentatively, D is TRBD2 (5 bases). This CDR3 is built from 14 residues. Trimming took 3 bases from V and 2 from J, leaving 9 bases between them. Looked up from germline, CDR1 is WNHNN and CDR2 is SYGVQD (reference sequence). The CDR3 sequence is CASSERGFTDTQYF. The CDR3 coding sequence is TGCGCCAGCAGTGAACGAGGGTTCACAGATACGCAGTATTTT.